There are many counts of the clone carrying this TCR beta chain. Its specificity is not known. Template switching introduced a universal primer site, and the cDNA bore unique molecular identifiers. TCRdb recomputed calls from the 5' RACE reads with MiXCR, one row per CDR3 protein. The sample shows about 240,000 distinct CDR3 sequences, 12% of them seen only once. Deletions cut 1 base from V and 0 bases from J, with 7 bases between. The CDR3 is made up of 15 amino acids. Germline assignment: CDR1 SQVTM and CDR2 ANQGSEA. These data are taken from a study of identical twins. Overall study findings and caveats: It was possible that invariant MAIT and iNKT cells partly confounded the zero-insertion analyses. Researchers reported weaker excess twin sharing in beta out-of-frame sequences.

Another study also made use of these data, one on yellow fever vaccine responses in identical twins.

Specimen: memory (CD45RO+) T cells sorted from blood. The TCR was taken from a woman aged 18-35 years in good health. This rearrangement joins TRBV29-1 to TRBJ2-6; D ambiguous. The CDR3 bases are TGCAGCGTTGAAGCTTCCGACTCTGGGGCCAACGTCCTGACTTTC. Its protein product is CSVEASDSGANVLTF. The full variable domain, completed using reference TRBV29-1 and TRBJ2-6, is SAVISQKPSRDICQRGTSLTIQCQVDSQVTMMFWYRQQPGQSLTLIATANQGSEATYESGFVIDKFPISRPNLTFSTLTVSNMSPEDSSIYLCSVEASDSGANVLTFGAGSRLTVL.